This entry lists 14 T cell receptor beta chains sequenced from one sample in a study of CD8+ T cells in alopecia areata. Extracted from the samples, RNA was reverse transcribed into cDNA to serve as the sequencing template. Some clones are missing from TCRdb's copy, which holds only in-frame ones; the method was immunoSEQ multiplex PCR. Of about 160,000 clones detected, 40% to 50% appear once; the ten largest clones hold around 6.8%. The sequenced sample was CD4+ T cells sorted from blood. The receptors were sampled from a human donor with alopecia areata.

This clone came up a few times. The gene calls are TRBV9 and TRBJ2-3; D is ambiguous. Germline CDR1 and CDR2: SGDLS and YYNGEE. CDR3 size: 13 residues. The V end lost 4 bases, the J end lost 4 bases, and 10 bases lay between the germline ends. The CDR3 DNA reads TGTGCCAGCAGCCTACGTAGTCCAGATACGCAGTATTTT. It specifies CASSLRSPDTQYF. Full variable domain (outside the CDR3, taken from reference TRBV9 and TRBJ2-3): DSGVTQTPKHLITATGQRVTLRCSPRSGDLSVYWYQQSLDQGLQFLIQYYNGEERAKGNILERFSAQQFPDLHSELNLSSLELGDSALYFCASSLRSPDTQYFGPGTRLTVL.

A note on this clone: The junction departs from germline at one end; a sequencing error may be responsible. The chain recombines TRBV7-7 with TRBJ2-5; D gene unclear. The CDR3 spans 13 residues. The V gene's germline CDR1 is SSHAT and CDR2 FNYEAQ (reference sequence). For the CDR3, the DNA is TGTGCTAGCAGCTTGGCAGACCAAGAGACCCAGTACTTC. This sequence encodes CASSLADQETQYF.

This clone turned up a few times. CDR3 amino acids: CASSLMDGNQPQHF. Written as DNA, the CDR3 is TGTGCCAGCAGCTTGATGGACGGAAATCAGCCCCAGCATTTT. The chain carries TRBV7-2 and TRBJ1-5; D remains unclear. The CDR3 length is 14 residues. Trimming shortened V by 3 bases and J by 4 bases, and 10 bases separated the two germline ends. The germline CDR1 and CDR2 sequences are SGHTA and FQGNSA. Full variable domain (missing parts from reference TRBV7-2 and TRBJ1-5): GAGVSQSPSNKVTEKGKDVELRCDPISGHTALYWYRQSLGQGLEFLIYFQGNSAPDKSGLPSDRFSAERTGGSVSTLTIQRTQQEDSAVYLCASSLMDGNQPQHFGDGTRLSIL.

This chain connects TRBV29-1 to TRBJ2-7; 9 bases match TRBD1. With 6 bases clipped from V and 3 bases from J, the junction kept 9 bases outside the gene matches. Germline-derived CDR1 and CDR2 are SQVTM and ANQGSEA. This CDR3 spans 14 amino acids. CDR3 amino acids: CSVDPGQGGYEQYF. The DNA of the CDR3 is TGCAGCGTAGACCCGGGACAGGGAGGCTACGAGCAGTACTTC.

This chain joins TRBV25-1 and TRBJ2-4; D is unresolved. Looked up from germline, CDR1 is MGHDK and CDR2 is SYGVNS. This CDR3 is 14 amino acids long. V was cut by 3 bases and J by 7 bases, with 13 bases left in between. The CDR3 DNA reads TGTGCCAGCAGTGATCCCACTGGTCTGAACATTCAGTACTTC. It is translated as CASSDPTGLNIQYF.

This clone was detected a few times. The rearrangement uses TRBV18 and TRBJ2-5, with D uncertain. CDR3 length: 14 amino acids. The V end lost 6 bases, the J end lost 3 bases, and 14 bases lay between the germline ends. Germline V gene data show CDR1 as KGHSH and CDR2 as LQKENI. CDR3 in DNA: TGTGCCAGCTCGCGCGCTAGAGTCAAAGAGACCCAGTACTTC. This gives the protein CASSRARVKETQYF.

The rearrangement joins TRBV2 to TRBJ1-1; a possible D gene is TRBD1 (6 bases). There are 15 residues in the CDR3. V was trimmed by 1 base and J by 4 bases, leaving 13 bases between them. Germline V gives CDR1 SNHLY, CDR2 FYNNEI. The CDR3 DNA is TGTGCCAGCAGTGAAGAGGGGGGCCTGAGCACTGAAGCTTTCTTT. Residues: CASSEEGGLSTEAFF.

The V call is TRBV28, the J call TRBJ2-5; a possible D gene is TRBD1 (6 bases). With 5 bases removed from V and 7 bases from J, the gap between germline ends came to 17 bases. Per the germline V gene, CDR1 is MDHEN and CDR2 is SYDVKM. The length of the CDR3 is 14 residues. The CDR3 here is CASSAPGVAGTQYF. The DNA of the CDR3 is TGTGCCAGCAGTGCGCCAGGGGTCGCAGGGACCCAGTACTTC.

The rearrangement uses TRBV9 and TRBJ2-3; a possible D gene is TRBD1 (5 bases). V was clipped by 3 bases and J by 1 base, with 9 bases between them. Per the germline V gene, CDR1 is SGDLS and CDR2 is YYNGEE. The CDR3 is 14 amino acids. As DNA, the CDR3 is TGTGCCAGCAGCGCGACAGCCGGCACAGATACGCAGTATTTT. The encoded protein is CASSATAGTDTQYF.

The CDR3: CASSLQQGARTGELFF. The DNA of the CDR3 is TGTGCCAGCAGCTTGCAACAGGGGGCTCGAACCGGGGAGCTGTTTTTT. The rearrangement joins TRBV5-6 to TRBJ2-2; TRBD1 matches at 9 bases. The CDR3 loop spans 16 amino acids. CDR1 SGHDT and CDR2 YYEEEE come from the germline V gene. J lost 5 bases, V lost 1 base, and 6 bases had no gene match.

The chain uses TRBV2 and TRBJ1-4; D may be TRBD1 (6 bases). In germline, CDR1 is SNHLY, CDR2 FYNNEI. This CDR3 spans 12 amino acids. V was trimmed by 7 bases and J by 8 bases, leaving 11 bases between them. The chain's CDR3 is CASTVTGEKLFF. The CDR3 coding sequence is TGTGCCAGCACCGTAACAGGGGAAAAACTGTTTTTT. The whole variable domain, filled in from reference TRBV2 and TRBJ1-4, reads EPEVTQTPSHQVTQMGQEVILRCVPISNHLYFYWYRQILGQKVEFLVSFYNNEISEKSEIFDDQFSVERPDGSNFTLKIRSTKLEDSAMYFCASTVTGEKLFFGSGTQLSVL.

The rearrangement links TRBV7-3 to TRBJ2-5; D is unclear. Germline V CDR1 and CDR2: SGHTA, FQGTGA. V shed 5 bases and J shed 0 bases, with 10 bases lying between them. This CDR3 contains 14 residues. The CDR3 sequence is CASSPQANQETQYF. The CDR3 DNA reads TGTGCCAGCAGCCCCCAGGCCAACCAAGAGACCCAGTACTTC.

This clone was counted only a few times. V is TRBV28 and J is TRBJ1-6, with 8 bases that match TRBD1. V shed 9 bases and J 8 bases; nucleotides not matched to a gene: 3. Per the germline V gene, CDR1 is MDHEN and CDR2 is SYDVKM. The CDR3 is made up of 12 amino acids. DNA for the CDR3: TGTGCCAGTGGACAGGGCGATTCACCCCTCCACTTT. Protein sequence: CASGQGDSPLHF.

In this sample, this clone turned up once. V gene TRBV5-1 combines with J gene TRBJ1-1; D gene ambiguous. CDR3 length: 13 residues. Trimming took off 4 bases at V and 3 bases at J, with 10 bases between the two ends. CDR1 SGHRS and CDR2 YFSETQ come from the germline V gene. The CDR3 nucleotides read TGCGCCAGCAGCCTCGTGTCCGACACTGAAGCTTTCTTT. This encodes CASSLVSDTEAFF.